Below are 20 T cell receptor beta chains sequenced from a single sample in a study of blood T cell repertoires in COVID-19. Profiled with immunoSEQ multiplex PCR; TCRdb holds only in-frame clones, not every one. The table lists about 160,000 clones, approximately 83% of them singletons. The sequencing sample was made of peripheral blood. The receptors come from a man aged 65-85 years with acute or convalescent COVID-19.

V and J are TRBV5-4 and TRBJ1-2; a possible D gene is TRBD1 (5 bases). Germline V gives CDR1 SGHNT, CDR2 YYREEE (reference sequence). Trimming took 1 base from V and 2 from J, leaving 6 bases between them. The CDR3 extends over 13 amino acids. This CDR3 reads CASSLPGNYGYTF. In DNA, the CDR3 is TGTGCCAGCAGCTTGCCAGGGAACTATGGCTACACCTTC.

This sequence joins TRBV28 and TRBJ2-7; TRBD2 matches at 7 bases. CDR3 length: 16 amino acids. The V gene's germline CDR1 is MDHEN and CDR2 SYDVKM. Trimming took 3 bases from V and 7 from J; bases not matched to a gene: 15. CDR3 coding DNA: TGTGCCAGCAGTTTTCCCCCTCGGCGGGAGTTTAAGGAGCAGTACTTC. This encodes CASSFPPRREFKEQYF.

This rearrangement joins TRBV27 to TRBJ1-1; possibly TRBD1 for D (5 bases). Germline loops: CDR1 MNHEY, CDR2 SMNVEV (reference sequence). V was pared by 4 bases and J by 1 base, with 13 bases between. CDR3 length equals 15 residues. In DNA, the CDR3 is TGTGCCAGCAGTTCGGGGGATTGGGCGAACACTGAAGCTTTCTTT. Its translation is CASSSGDWANTEAFF.

This clone was recorded a few times. The genes are TRBV3-1 (or the pseudogene TRBV3-2) and TRBJ1-4, with D uncertain. The germline V gene encodes CDR1 LGHDT and CDR2 YNNKEL (reference sequence). The CDR3 consists of 14 residues. With 4 bases removed from V and 7 bases from J, the gap between germline ends came to 13 bases. CDR3 coding DNA: TGTGCCAGCAGCCGTCAGTTAAGCGGTGAAAAACTGTTTTTT. It yields the protein CASSRQLSGEKLFF.

The chain is built from TRBV7-9 and TRBJ1-5, with 9 bases that match TRBD1. Germline V gene sequence: CDR1 SEHNR, CDR2 FQNEAQ (reference sequence). This CDR3 contains 14 residues. The V gene end was trimmed by 5 bases and the J gene end by 5 bases; junction bases not matched to a gene: 4. The CDR3, as DNA: TGTGCCAGCAGCACAACAGGGGGCGATCAGCCCCAGCATTTT. This codes for CASSTTGGDQPQHF.

This clone was seen a single time. The chain couples TRBV5-1 to TRBJ2-2; 8 bases match TRBD1. The CDR3 contains 16 residues. The germline gives CDR1 SGHRS, CDR2 YFSETQ. V was pared by 2 bases and J by 3 bases, with 6 bases of the junction left unmatched. CDR3 in DNA: TGCGCCAGCAGCTTAGGGGCAGGGGGCCACACCGGGGAGCTGTTTTTT. Amino acids: CASSLGAGGHTGELFF.

The chain couples TRBV5-4 to TRBJ2-5; 10 bases are shared with TRBD2. CDR1 and CDR2 (germline): SGHNT, YYREEE (reference sequence). There are 14 residues in the CDR3. The V and J ends lost 4 bases and 4 bases, in that order; junction bases with no gene match: 4. The CDR3 here is CASSEGLAVETQYF. DNA for the CDR3: TGTGCCAGCAGCGAAGGACTAGCGGTAGAGACCCAGTACTTC.

DNA for the CDR3: TGTGCCAGCAGCTTAGCCCGGGACAGCTCCATGAACACTGAAGCTTTCTTT. It specifies CASSLARDSSMNTEAFF. The chain combines TRBV7-8 with TRBJ1-1, with 7 bases identical to TRBD1. Germline-derived CDR1 and CDR2 are SGHVS and FQNEAQ. CDR3 size: 17 residues. J was trimmed by 0 bases and V by 0 bases; bases with no gene match: 7.

The V call is TRBV28, the J call TRBJ1-4, with TRBD1 matching 10 bases. The CDR3 is 15 amino acids. The ends lost 6 bases at V and 6 bases at J; junction bases unmatched: 7. Germline V gene sequence: CDR1 MDHEN, CDR2 SYDVKM. In DNA, the CDR3 is TGTGCCAGCAGCTCACCGGGACAGGGGTATGAAAAACTGTTTTTT. Translation gives CASSSPGQGYEKLFF.

The V call is TRBV5-1, the J call TRBJ1-2; 7 nucleotides line up with TRBD1. Trimming removed 0 bases from V and 6 bases from J; junction bases left unmatched: 8. Germline V lookup: CDR1 SGHRS, CDR2 YFSETQ. This CDR3 is 15 amino acids long. DNA of the CDR3: TGCGCCAGCAGCTTGGGGACCGGGACAGAAGATGGCTACACCTTC. Translation: CASSLGTGTEDGYTF.

As DNA, the CDR3 is TGTGCCAGCAGCCCGACCGGGGGAGGGGACACCGGGGAGCTGTTTTTT. Amino acid sequence: CASSPTGGGDTGELFF. The V gene is TRBV7-2, the J gene TRBJ2-2; the match to TRBD2 covers 7 bases. J lost 3 bases, V lost 5 bases, and 9 bases had no gene match. The CDR3 consists of 16 residues. The germline gives CDR1 SGHTA, CDR2 FQGNSA.

The chain carries TRBV19 and TRBJ2-2; 8 nucleotides agree with TRBD1. The V and J ends lost 3 bases and 0 bases, in that order; junction bases with no gene match: 3. Germline V lookup: CDR1 LNHDA, CDR2 SQIVND (reference sequence). This CDR3 has 16 residues. CDR3 DNA: TGTGCCAGTAGTATTTGGGACAGGACGAACACCGGGGAGCTGTTTTTT. This sequence encodes CASSIWDRTNTGELFF.

The gene calls are TRBV12-5 and TRBJ2-1; the D gene is possibly TRBD1 (6 bases). The CDR3 length is 16 residues. The ends were cut back, 2 bases at V and 5 bases at J, with 16 bases in the middle. CDR1 LGHNT and CDR2 FRNRAP come from the germline V gene. The CDR3 DNA sequence: TGTGCTAGTGGTTTGCTACGACAGGTACAGGACAATGAGCAGTTCTTC. Amino acids: CASGLLRQVQDNEQFF. Full variable domain (missing parts from reference TRBV12-5 and TRBJ2-1): DARVTQTPRHKVTEMGQEVTMRCQPILGHNTVFWYRQTMMQGLELLAYFRNRAPLDDSGMPKDRFSAEMPDATLATLKIQPSEPRDSAVYFCASGLLRQVQDNEQFFGPGTRLTVL.

The chain recombines TRBV12-3 or TRBV12-4 with TRBJ1-5; unclear D gene. The V and J ends lost 2 bases and 8 bases respectively, with 7 bases between them. The CDR3 has 12 residues. The CDR3 DNA reads as TGTGCCAGCAGTTTAACCGAGGAGCCCCAGCATTTT. Translated: CASSLTEEPQHF.

V is TRBV19 and J is TRBJ2-5; D unresolved. V shed 0 bases and J shed 5 bases, with 4 bases lying between them. The CDR3 covers 12 residues. Germline V gives CDR1 LNHDA, CDR2 SQIVND (reference sequence). DNA for the CDR3: TGTGCCAGTAGTATAGAACGGGAGACCCAGTACTTC. This gives the protein CASSIERETQYF. Looking up the rest from reference TRBV19 and TRBJ2-5 gives the full variable domain: DGGITQSPKYLFRKEGQNVTLSCEQNLNHDAMYWYRQDPGQGLRLIYYSQIVNDFQKGDIAEGYSVSREKKESFPLTVTSAQKNPTAFYLCASSIERETQYFGPGTRLLVL.

The count of this clone is one. The gene calls are TRBV15 and TRBJ2-7, with D maybe TRBD2 (5 bases). From germline, CDR1 is LNHNV and CDR2 YYDKDF (reference sequence). The CDR3 spans 14 residues. V lost 5 bases and J lost 3, with 14 bases in between. CDR3 region: CATSGSARVYEQYF. CDR3 nucleotide sequence: TGTGCCACCAGCGGGTCAGCGCGGGTCTACGAGCAGTACTTC.

This clone was found a few times. The CDR3 coding sequence is TGTGCCAGCAGAAAGGACGGGGGGAATCAGCCCCAGCATTTT. As protein: CASRKDGGNQPQHF. V usage is TRBV6-6 and J usage is TRBJ1-5; D may be TRBD1 (5 bases). This CDR3 is built from 14 residues. Germline V gene sequence: CDR1 MNHNY, CDR2 SVGAGI (reference sequence). V was clipped by 6 bases and J by 4 bases, with 13 bases between them.

The rearrangement joins TRBV28 to TRBJ2-1; TRBD2 aligns across 9 bases. The CDR3 sequence is 16 residues long. From germline, CDR1 is MDHEN and CDR2 SYDVKM. The trim removed 6 bases at V and 4 bases at J, leaving 10 bases unmatched. The CDR3 sequence: CASRVSTSGLYNEQFF. Here the CDR3 DNA reads TGTGCCAGCAGGGTATCCACTAGCGGGCTTTACAATGAGCAGTTCTTC.

This clone was counted a few times. The chain carries TRBV11-3 and TRBJ2-5, with 8 bases identical to TRBD1. The V and J ends lost 1 base and 1 base, in that order; junction bases with no gene match: 2. The CDR3 spans 15 residues. Germline CDR1 and CDR2: SGHNT and YENEEA. The CDR3 protein is CASSLGGTGQETQYF. The CDR3 DNA reads as TGTGCCAGCAGCTTAGGGGGGACAGGCCAAGAGACCCAGTACTTC.

V and J are TRBV3-1 (or the pseudogene TRBV3-2) and TRBJ2-1; TRBD1 matches at 8 bases. CDR3 length: 15 residues. The germline gives CDR1 LGHDT, CDR2 YNNKEL (reference sequence). The V segment lost 4 bases and the J segment 4 bases; nucleotides outside the gene matches: 6. CDR3 sequence: CASSPDRDRYNEQFF. CDR3 nucleotide sequence: TGTGCCAGCAGCCCGGACAGGGATCGGTACAATGAGCAGTTCTTC.